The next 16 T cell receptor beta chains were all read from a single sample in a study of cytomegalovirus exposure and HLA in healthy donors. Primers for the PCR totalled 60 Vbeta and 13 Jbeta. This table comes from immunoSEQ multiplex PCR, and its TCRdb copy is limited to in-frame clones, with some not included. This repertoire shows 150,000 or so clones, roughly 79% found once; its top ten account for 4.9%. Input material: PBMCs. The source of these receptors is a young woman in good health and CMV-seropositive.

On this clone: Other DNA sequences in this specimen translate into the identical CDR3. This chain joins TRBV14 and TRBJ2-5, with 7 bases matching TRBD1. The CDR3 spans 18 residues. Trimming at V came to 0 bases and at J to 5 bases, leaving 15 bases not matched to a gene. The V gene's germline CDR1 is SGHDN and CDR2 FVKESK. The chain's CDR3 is CASSQEEDVYRGRETQYF. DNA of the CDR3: TGTGCCAGCAGCCAAGAGGAGGATGTGTACAGGGGAAGGGAGACCCAGTACTTC.

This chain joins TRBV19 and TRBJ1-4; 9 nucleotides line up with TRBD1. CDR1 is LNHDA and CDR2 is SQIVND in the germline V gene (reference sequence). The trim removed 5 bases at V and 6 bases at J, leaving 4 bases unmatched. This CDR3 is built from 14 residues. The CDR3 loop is CASSAGTGYEKLFF. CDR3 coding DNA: TGTGCCAGTAGTGCCGGGACAGGGTATGAAAAACTGTTTTTT.

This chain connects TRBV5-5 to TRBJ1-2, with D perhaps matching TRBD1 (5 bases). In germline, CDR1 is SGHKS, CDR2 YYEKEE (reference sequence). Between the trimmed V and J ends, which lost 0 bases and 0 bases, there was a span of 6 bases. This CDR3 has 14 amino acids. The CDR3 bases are TGTGCCAGCAGCTTGGAGACAGCTAACTATGGCTACACCTTC. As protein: CASSLETANYGYTF.

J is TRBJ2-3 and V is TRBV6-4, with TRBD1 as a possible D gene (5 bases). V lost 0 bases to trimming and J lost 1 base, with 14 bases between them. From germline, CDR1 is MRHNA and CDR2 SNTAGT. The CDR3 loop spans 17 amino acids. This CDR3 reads CASSDSLSGHGTDTQYF. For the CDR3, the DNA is TGTGCCAGCAGTGACTCGCTTTCTGGACACGGCACAGATACGCAGTATTTT.

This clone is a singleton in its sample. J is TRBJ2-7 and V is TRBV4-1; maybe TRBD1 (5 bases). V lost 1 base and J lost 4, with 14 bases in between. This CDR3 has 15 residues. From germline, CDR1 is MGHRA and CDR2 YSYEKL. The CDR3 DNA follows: TGCGCCAGCAGCCAAGCTCAGACAGTGACTTACGAGCAGTACTTC. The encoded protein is CASSQAQTVTYEQYF.

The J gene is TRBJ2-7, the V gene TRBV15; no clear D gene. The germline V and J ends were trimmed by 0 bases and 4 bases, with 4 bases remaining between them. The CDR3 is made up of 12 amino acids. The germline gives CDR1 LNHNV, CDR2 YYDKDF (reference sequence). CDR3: CATSRDEYEQYF. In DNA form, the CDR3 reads TGTGCCACCAGCAGAGATGAGTACGAGCAGTACTTC.

In DNA, the CDR3 is TGTGCCAGCAGTTTCGGGACAGGGGACTCCTACGAGCAGTACTTC. Translated: CASSFGTGDSYEQYF. V and J are TRBV6-5 and TRBJ2-7; TRBD1 aligns across 10 bases. Losses at the gene ends were 4 bases for V and 0 bases for J; bases not matched to a gene: 3. Germline values: CDR1 MNHEY, CDR2 SVGAGI. The CDR3 loop spans 15 amino acids.

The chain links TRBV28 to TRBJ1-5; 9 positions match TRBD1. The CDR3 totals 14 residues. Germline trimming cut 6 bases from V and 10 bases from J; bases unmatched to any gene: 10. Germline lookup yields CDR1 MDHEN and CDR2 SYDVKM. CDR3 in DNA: TGTGCCAGCAGGGGACAGGGTCGTTCGGGTCCCCAGCATTTT. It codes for CASRGQGRSGPQHF. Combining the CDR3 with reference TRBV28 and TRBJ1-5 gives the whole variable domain DVKVTQSSRYLVKRTGEKVFLECVQDMDHENMFWYRQDPGLGLRLIYFSYDVKMKEKGDIPEGYSVSREKKERFSLILESASTNQTSMYLCASRGQGRSGPQHFGDGTRLSIL.

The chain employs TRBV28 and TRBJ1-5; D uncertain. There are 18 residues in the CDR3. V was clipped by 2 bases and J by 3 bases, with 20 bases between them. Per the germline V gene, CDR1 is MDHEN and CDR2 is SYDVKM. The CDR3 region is CASSLVVQALRNNQPQHF. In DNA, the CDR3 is TGTGCCAGCAGTTTAGTGGTGCAGGCCTTAAGAAACAATCAGCCCCAGCATTTT.

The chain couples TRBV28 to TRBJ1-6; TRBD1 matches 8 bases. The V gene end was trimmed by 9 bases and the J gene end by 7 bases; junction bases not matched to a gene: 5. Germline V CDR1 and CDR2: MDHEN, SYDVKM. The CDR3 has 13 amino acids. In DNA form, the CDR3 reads TGTGCCAGTAAACAGGGGGGCAATTCACCCCTCCACTTT. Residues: CASKQGGNSPLHF. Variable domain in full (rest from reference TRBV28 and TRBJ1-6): DVKVTQSSRYLVKRTGEKVFLECVQDMDHENMFWYRQDPGLGLRLIYFSYDVKMKEKGDIPEGYSVSREKKERFSLILESASTNQTSMYLCASKQGGNSPLHFGNGTRLTVT.

CDR3 sequence (DNA): TGTGCCAGCAGCGCGGGGCATAATCAGCCCCAGCATTTT. Translation gives CASSAGHNQPQHF. This chain uses TRBV2 with TRBJ1-5; tentatively, D is TRBD1 (5 bases). The V and J ends lost 6 bases and 4 bases respectively, with 10 bases between them. This CDR3 region has 13 residues. Germline V gene lookup returns CDR1 SNHLY and CDR2 FYNNEI.

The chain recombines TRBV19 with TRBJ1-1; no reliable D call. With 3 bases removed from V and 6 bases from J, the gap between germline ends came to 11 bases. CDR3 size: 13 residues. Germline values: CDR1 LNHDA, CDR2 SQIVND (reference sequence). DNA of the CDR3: TGTGCCAGTAGTATTGGGCCGAGGGCTGAAGCTTTCTTT. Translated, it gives CASSIGPRAEAFF.

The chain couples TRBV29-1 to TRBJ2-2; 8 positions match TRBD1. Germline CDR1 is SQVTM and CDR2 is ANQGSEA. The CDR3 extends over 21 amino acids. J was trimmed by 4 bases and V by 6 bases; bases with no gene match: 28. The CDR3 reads CSVVPNFRGRLQQDTTGELFF. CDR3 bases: TGCAGCGTCGTCCCCAACTTCAGGGGGCGCTTGCAACAGGATACCACCGGGGAGCTGTTTTTT.

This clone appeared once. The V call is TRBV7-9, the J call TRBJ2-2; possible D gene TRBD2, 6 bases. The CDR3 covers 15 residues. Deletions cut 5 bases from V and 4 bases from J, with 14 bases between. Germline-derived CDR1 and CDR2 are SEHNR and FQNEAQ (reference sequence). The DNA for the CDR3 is TGTGCCAGCAGCGCCACGGGACTTATCACCGGGGAGCTGTTTTTT. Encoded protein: CASSATGLITGELFF.

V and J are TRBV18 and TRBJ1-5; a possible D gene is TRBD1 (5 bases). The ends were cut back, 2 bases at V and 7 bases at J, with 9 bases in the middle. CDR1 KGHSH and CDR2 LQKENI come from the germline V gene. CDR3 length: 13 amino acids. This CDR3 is CASSPDDSQPQHF. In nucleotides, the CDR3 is TGTGCCAGCTCACCAGACGACAGCCAGCCCCAGCATTTT.

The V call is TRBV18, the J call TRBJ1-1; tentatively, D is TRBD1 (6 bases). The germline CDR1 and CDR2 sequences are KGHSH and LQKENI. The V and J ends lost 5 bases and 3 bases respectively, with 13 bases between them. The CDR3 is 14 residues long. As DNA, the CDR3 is TGTGCCAGCTCATCGGGGGGGGCGGACACTGAAGCTTTCTTT. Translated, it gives CASSSGGADTEAFF.